This T cell receptor (beta chain) was obtained from a study of blood T cells in healthy people across ages. Per the germline V gene, CDR1 is DFQATT and CDR2 is SNEGSKA (reference sequence). The CDR3 spans 14 residues. There are a few counts of this clonotype. One base away lies a much larger clone, so this may be a sequencing read error. A second PCR, run for roughly 7 to 11 cycles, used a sample-barcoded 5' primer plus a J-beta primer mix. TCRdb reprocessed the 5' RACE reads via MiXCR and lists one record per CDR3 protein. This repertoire shows hundreds of thousands of distinct CDR3 sequences, about a third found once; its top ten account for 15%.

Material: blood. The J gene is TRBJ2-4, the V gene TRBV20-1, with D possibly matching TRBD2 (6 bases). The receptor comes from a woman older than 75 in good health. CDR3 bases: TGCAGTGCTAGCGGGGGATTAGCCGAAAACATTCAGTACTTC. It specifies CSASGGLAENIQYF.